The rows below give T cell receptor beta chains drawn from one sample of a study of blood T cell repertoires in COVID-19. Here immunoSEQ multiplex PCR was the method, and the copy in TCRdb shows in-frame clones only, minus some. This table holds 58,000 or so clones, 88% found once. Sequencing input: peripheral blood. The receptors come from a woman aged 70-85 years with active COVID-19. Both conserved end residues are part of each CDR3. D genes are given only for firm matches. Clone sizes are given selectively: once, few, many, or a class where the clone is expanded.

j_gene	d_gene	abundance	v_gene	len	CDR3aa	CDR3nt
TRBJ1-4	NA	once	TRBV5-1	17	CASSLFQAGQGNEKLFF	TGCGCCAGCAGCTTATTTCAGGCGGGGCAGGGTAATGAAAAACTGTTTTTT
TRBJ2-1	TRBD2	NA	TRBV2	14	CASIGLARDNEQFF	TGTGCCAGCATCGGACTAGCGAGAGACAATGAGCAGTTCTTC
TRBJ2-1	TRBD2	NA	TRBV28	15	CASRPGLAGANEQFF	TGTGCCAGCAGGCCGGGGCTAGCGGGAGCCAATGAGCAGTTCTTC
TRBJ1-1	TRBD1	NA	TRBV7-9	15	CASSSYRTGHTEAFF	TGTGCCAGCAGCTCTTATAGGACAGGCCACACTGAAGCTTTCTTT
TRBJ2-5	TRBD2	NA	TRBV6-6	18	CASSPPLLAGERQETQYF	TGTGCCAGCAGTCCCCCCTTGCTAGCGGGAGAACGACAAGAGACCCAGTACTTC
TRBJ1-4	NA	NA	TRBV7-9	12	CASSSPYEKLFF	TGTGCCAGCAGCTCCCCTTATGAAAAACTGTTTTTT
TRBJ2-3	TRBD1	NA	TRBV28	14	CASTDRGDTDTQYF	TGTGCCAGCACTGACAGGGGTGACACAGATACGCAGTATTTT
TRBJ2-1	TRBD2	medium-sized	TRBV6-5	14	CASRGTSSNNEQFF	TGTGCCAGCAGAGGGACTAGCTCTAACAATGAGCAGTTCTTC
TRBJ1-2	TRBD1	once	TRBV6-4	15	CASSEAGGDSFGYTF	TGTGCCAGCAGTGAGGCAGGGGGTGATTCGTTTGGCTACACCTTC
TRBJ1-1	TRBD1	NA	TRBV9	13	CASSDEDRLEAFF	TGTGCCAGCAGCGATGAGGACAGGCTGGAAGCTTTCTTT
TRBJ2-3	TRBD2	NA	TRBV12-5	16	CASGFGLAGRTDTQYF	TGTGCTAGTGGTTTTGGTCTAGCGGGACGTACAGATACGCAGTATTTT
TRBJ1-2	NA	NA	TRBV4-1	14	CASSLIQRTHDYTF	TGCGCCAGCAGCCTAATACAACGGACTCACGACTACACCTTC
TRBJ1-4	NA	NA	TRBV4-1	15	CASSQDWGDNEKLFF	TGCGCCAGCAGCCAAGATTGGGGGGATAATGAAAAACTGTTTTTT
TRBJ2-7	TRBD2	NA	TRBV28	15	CASSLVSGRAHEQYF	TGTGCCAGCAGTTTAGTGAGCGGGAGGGCCCACGAGCAGTACTTC
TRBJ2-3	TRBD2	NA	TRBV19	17	CASTDSGLAGVTDTQYF	TGTGCCAGTACCGACTCGGGACTAGCGGGAGTTACAGATACGCAGTATTTT
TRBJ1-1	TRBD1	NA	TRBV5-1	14	CASSTDRGLTEAFF	TGCGCCAGCAGCACGGACAGGGGGCTCACTGAAGCTTTCTTT
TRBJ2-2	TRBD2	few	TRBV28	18	CASSASGTSGRVAGELFF	TGTGCCAGCAGTGCCTCCGGGACTAGCGGGAGGGTAGCCGGGGAGCTGTTTTTT
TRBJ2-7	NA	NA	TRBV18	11	CASSPEGEQYF	TGTGCCAGCTCGCCGGAGGGGGAGCAGTACTTC
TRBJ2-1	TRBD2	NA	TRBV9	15	CASSHETSGRYEQFF	TGTGCCAGCAGTCACGAGACTAGCGGGAGGTATGAGCAGTTCTTC
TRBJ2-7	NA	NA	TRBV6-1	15	CASSEEMAGRYEQYF	TGTGCCAGCAGTGAAGAGATGGCAGGTAGATACGAGCAGTACTTC
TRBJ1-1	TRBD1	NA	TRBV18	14	CASSSRTGSTEAFF	TGTGCCAGCTCAAGCCGGACAGGGTCCACTGAAGCTTTCTTT
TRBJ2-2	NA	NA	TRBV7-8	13	CASSLDRVGELFF	TGTGCCAGCAGCTTAGATCGGGTCGGGGAGCTGTTTTTT
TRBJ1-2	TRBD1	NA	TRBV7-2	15	CASSLGRGTNYGYTF	TGTGCCAGCAGCTTAGGCAGGGGGACCAACTATGGCTACACCTTC
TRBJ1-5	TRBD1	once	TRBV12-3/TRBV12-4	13	CASSLAKGDREHF	TGTGCCAGCAGTTTAGCAAAAGGGGACAGGGAACATTTT
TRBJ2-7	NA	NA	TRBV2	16	CASSTRTDQIPYEQYF	TGTGCCAGCAGTACCCGGACAGATCAGATCCCCTACGAGCAGTACTTC
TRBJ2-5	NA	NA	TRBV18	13	CASSPPVRETQYF	TGTGCCAGCTCACCCCCCGTGAGGGAGACCCAGTACTTC
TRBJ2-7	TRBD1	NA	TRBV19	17	CASNIALTGGLVYEQYF	TGTGCCAGTAATATAGCCCTGACAGGGGGCTTGGTCTACGAGCAGTACTTC
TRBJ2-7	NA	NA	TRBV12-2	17	CASRFSGTQGRRYEQYF	TGTGCAAGTCGCTTTTCTGGGACACAGGGGCGCCGCTACGAGCAGTACTTC
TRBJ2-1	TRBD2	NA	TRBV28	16	CASSPFSGSSYNEQFF	TGTGCCAGCAGTCCGTTCAGCGGGAGCTCCTACAATGAGCAGTTCTTC
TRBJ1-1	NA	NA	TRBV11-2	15	CASSPGTLGNTEAFF	TGTGCCAGCAGCCCCGGGACTTTGGGGAACACTGAAGCTTTCTTT
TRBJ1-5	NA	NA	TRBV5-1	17	CASSPPLSFKRPFVLHF	TGCGCCAGCAGCCCGCCGCTGTCCTTTAAGCGACCTTTCGTGCTGCATTTT
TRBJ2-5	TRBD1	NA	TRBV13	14	CASSLRGLRETQYF	TGTGCCAGCAGCTTGAGGGGGCTGCGAGAGACCCAGTACTTC
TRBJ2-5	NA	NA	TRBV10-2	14	CASSTGILQETQYF	TGCGCCAGCAGTACCGGGATCTTACAAGAGACCCAGTACTTC
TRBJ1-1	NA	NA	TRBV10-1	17	CASSSSSLRTVNTEAFF	TGCGCCAGCAGTTCCTCCTCTTTACGGACAGTGAACACTGAAGCTTTCTTT
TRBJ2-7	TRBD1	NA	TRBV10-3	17	CAISRPPSQGSIYEQYF	TGTGCCATCAGCCGCCCCCCTTCACAGGGGTCCATCTACGAGCAGTACTTC
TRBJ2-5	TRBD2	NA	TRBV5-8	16	CASSLTSGLAQETQYF	TGTGCCAGCAGCTTAACCTCGGGACTAGCCCAAGAGACCCAGTACTTC
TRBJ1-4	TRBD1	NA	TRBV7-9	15	CASSFGQGGNEKLFF	TGTGCCAGCAGCTTCGGACAGGGCGGGAATGAAAAACTGTTTTTT
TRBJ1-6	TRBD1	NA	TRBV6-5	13	CASSWDRNSPLHF	TGTGCCAGCAGCTGGGACAGAAATTCACCCCTCCACTTT
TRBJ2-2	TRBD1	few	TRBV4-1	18	CASSPGQGVVLLTGELFF	TGCGCCAGCAGCCCTGGACAGGGGGTAGTATTACTCACCGGGGAGCTGTTTTTT
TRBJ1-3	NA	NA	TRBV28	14	CASSPYHSGNTIYF	TGTGCCAGCAGTCCCTACCACTCTGGAAACACCATATATTTT
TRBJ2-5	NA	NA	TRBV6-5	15	CASRDQGRRWETQYF	TGTGCCAGCAGGGACCAGGGGAGAAGGTGGGAGACCCAGTACTTC
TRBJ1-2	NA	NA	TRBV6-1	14	CASSEAKGQGGYTF	TGTGCCAGCAGTGAAGCGAAAGGGCAGGGTGGCTACACCTTC
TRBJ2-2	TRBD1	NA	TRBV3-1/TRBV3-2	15	CASSQGSGGPGELFF	TGTGCCAGCAGCCAAGGTTCAGGGGGCCCCGGGGAGCTGTTTTTT
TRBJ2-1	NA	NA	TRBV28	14	CASSYGGSGGEQFF	TGTGCCAGCAGTTACGGGGGTTCCGGCGGGGAGCAGTTCTTC
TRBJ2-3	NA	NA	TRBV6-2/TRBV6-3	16	CASSLTSGTATDTQYF	TGTGCCAGCAGTCTAACATCCGGGACTGCCACAGATACGCAGTATTTT
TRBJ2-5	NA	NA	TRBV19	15	CASSGSGGPEGTQYF	TGTGCCAGTAGTGGGTCCGGCGGTCCGGAAGGGACCCAGTACTTC
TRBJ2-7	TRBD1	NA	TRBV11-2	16	CASTMTFGQGVYEQYF	TGTGCCAGCACCATGACCTTTGGACAGGGGGTCTACGAGCAGTACTTC
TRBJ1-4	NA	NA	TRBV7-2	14	CASSLGRGGEKLFF	TGTGCCAGCAGCTTAGGGAGAGGCGGTGAAAAACTGTTTTTT
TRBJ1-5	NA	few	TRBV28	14	CASRPGLRGQPQHF	TGTGCCAGCAGACCGGGACTGAGGGGACAGCCCCAGCATTTT
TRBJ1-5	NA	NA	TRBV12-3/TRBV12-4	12	CASSLGSQPQHF	TGTGCCAGCAGTTTGGGGAGTCAGCCCCAGCATTTT
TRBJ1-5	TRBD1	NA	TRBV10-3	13	CAIRGTGNQPQHF	TGTGCCATCAGGGGGACAGGCAATCAGCCCCAGCATTTT
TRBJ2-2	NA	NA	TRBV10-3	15	CAISESTQYTGELFF	TGTGCCATCAGTGAGTCGACTCAATACACCGGGGAGCTGTTTTTT
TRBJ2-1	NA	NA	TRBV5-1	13	CASSPDFYNEQFF	TGCGCCAGCAGCCCAGACTTCTACAATGAGCAGTTCTTC
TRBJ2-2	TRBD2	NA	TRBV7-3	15	CASSVGTSDTGELFF	TGTGCCAGCAGCGTCGGGACTAGTGACACCGGGGAGCTGTTTTTT
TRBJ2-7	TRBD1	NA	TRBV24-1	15	CATSDLEDRENEQYF	TGTGCCACCAGTGACCTAGAGGACAGGGAGAACGAGCAGTACTTC